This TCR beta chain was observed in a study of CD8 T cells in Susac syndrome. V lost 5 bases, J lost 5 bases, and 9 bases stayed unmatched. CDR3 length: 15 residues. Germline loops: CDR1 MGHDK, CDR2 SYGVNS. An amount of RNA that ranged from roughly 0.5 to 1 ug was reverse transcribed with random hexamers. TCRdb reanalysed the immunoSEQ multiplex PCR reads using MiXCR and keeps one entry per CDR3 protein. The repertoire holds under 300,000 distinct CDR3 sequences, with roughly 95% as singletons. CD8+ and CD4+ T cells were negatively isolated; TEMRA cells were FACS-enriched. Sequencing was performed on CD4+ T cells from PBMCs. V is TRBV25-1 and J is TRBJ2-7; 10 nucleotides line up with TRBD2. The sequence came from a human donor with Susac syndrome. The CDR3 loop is CASSYQGLARHEQYF. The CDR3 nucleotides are TGTGCCAGCAGTTACCAGGGACTAGCGAGGCACGAGCAGTACTTC.